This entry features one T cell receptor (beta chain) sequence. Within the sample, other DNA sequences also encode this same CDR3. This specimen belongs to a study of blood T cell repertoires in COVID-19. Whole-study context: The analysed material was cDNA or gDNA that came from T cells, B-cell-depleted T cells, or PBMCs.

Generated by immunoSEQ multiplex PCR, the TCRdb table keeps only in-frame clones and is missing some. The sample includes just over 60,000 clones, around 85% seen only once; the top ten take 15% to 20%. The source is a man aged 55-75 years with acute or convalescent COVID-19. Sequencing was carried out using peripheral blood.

The CDR3 reads CASSQEPRGLDGYTF. The CDR3 bases are TGTGCCAGCAGCCAAGAACCCAGGGGGCTGGATGGCTACACCTTC. The chain links TRBV3-1 (or the pseudogene TRBV3-2) to TRBJ1-2; TRBD1 matches at 8 bases. This CDR3 is 15 amino acids long. J lost 6 bases, V lost 0 bases, and 6 bases had no gene match. CDR1 and CDR2 (germline): LGHDT, YNNKEL (reference sequence).